What follows are 18 T cell receptor beta chains derived from one specimen sequenced in a study of blood T cells in healthy people across ages. Through a sample-barcoded 5' primer and a J-beta primer mix, a second PCR was run for about 6 to 11 cycles. TCRdb ran MiXCR on the 5' RACE reads and lists one entry per CDR3 protein. Of 790,000 or so distinct CDR3 sequences detected, around 50% appear once; the ten largest clones hold 20% to 30%. The sequencing input was blood. The receptors derive from a man in his forties in good health.

The V gene is TRBV6-1, the J gene TRBJ1-1; TRBD1 matches 8 bases. Trimming cost V 3 bases and J 2 bases; bases outside gene matches: 5. Per germline, CDR1 MNHNS and CDR2 SASEGT. This CDR3 has 15 residues. Here the CDR3 reads CASSDGQGINTEAFF. DNA of the CDR3: TGTGCCAGCAGTGACGGACAGGGAATCAACACTGAAGCTTTCTTT.

V usage is TRBV27 and J usage is TRBJ2-7; the match to TRBD2 covers 13 bases. The end of the DNA aligns better with TRBJ2-5, so the J call may be wrong. This CDR3 has 15 amino acids. The germline CDR1 and CDR2 sequences are MNHEY and SMNVEV (reference sequence). DNA for the CDR3: TGTGCCAGCAGTCAGGGACTAGCGGGGTCGGAGACCCAGTACTTC. It encodes CASSQGLAGSETQYF.

This chain joins TRBV27 and TRBJ1-5, with D possibly matching TRBD1 (6 bases). The V end lost 0 bases, the J end lost 0 bases, and 21 bases lay between the germline ends. CDR3 length: 20 residues. CDR1 is MNHEY, CDR2 SMNVEV, per germline (reference sequence). The CDR3 nucleotides read TGTGCCAGCAGTTTATCGGGGGTGGGCGGGGGCAGATATAGCAATCAGCCCCAGCATTTT. This translates into CASSLSGVGGGRYSNQPQHF.

The sample holds a few counts of this clonotype. The chain combines TRBV7-2 with TRBJ2-2; weak D call: TRBD1 (5 bases). Germline assignment: CDR1 SGHTA and CDR2 FQGNSA. V lost 4 bases and J lost 7, with 13 bases in between. The CDR3 contains 14 residues. CDR3 coding DNA: TGTGCCAGCAGCTCCAAGTCAGGGTTCGGGGAGCTGTTTTTT. Protein sequence: CASSSKSGFGELFF.

The chain employs TRBV10-3 and TRBJ1-2; the D is unclear. V was trimmed by 7 bases and J by 2 bases, leaving 14 bases between them. The V gene's germline CDR1 is ENHRY and CDR2 SYGVKD. The CDR3 is 14 amino acids. Written as DNA, the CDR3 is TGTGCCATCACGGGCCAAGACCTCAACTATGGCTACACCTTC. Translated, it gives CAITGQDLNYGYTF.

CDR3 sequence: CASSGVSGLATEEQYF. CDR3 DNA: TGTGCCAGCAGCGGGGTGAGCGGACTAGCTACGGAGGAGCAGTACTTC. The rearrangement uses TRBV5-4 and TRBJ2-7; 8 bases fit TRBD2. The V and J ends lost 4 bases and 7 bases, in that order; junction bases with no gene match: 16. Germline V gene lookup returns CDR1 SGHNT and CDR2 YYREEE (reference sequence). CDR3 size: 16 residues.

Comments on this clonotype: This may stem from a read error, because a much larger clone lies one nucleotide away. This rearrangement joins TRBV6-2 or TRBV6-3 to TRBJ2-7, with TRBD1 as a possible D gene (6 bases). Per the germline V gene, CDR1 is MNHEY and CDR2 is SVGEGT. Between the trimmed V and J ends, which lost 2 bases and 6 bases, there was a span of 8 bases. The CDR3 sequence is 12 residues long. The CDR3 region is CASSYRTAEQYF. CDR3 sequence (DNA): TGTGCCAGCAGTTACAGGACAGCCGAGCAGTACTTC.

The J gene is TRBJ1-2, the V gene TRBV4-1; D not resolved. Germline CDR1 reads MGHRA; CDR2 reads YSYEKL. Trimming pared 1 base from V and 0 bases from J, leaving 9 bases between. The CDR3 has 15 residues. The CDR3 loop is CASSQAPGANYGYTF. CDR3 coding DNA: TGCGCCAGCAGCCAAGCCCCAGGAGCTAACTATGGCTACACCTTC.

The V gene is TRBV10-3, the J gene TRBJ1-5; possibly TRBD1 for D (5 bases). The ends were cut back, 3 bases at V and 4 bases at J, with 10 bases in the middle. CDR1 is ENHRY, CDR2 SYGVKD, per germline. The CDR3 runs to 14 residues. The CDR3 is CAISEWGGNQPQHF. In DNA form, the CDR3 reads TGTGCCATCAGTGAATGGGGCGGGAATCAGCCCCAGCATTTT.

This clonotype was detected only a few times. The gene calls are TRBV3-1 and TRBJ1-1, with D perhaps matching TRBD1 (6 bases). Germline V gene lookup returns CDR1 LGHDT and CDR2 YNNKEL (reference sequence). The CDR3 is 14 amino acids. Trimming removed 4 bases at V and 0 bases at J, with 9 bases between. CDR3 residues: CASSRQDMNTEAFF. Written as DNA, the CDR3 is TGTGCCAGCAGCCGACAGGATATGAACACTGAAGCTTTCTTT.

This clonotype occurred once. In DNA, the CDR3 is TGCGCCAGCAGCCAAGATGAGGCACCCACTTTGTACGAGCAGTACTTC. Translated: CASSQDEAPTLYEQYF. The V call is TRBV4-1, the J call TRBJ2-7; no reliable D call. In germline, CDR1 is MGHRA, CDR2 YSYEKL. The CDR3 covers 16 residues. The V and J ends lost 0 bases and 4 bases respectively, with 16 bases between them.

For the CDR3, the DNA is TGTGCCAGCAGCCCCCGGGACAGGGGAAAGTACTTC. Translating it yields CASSPRDRGKYF. The gene calls are TRBV9 and TRBJ2-7; 10 nucleotides match TRBD1. With V trimmed by 4 bases and J by 11 bases, 6 bases remained unmatched. The germline V gene encodes CDR1 SGDLS and CDR2 YYNGEE. This CDR3 is built from 12 residues.

The chain links TRBV5-1 to TRBJ2-2, with 9 bases aligning to TRBD1. Germline trimming cut 7 bases from V and 7 bases from J; bases unmatched to any gene: 11. This CDR3 has 15 amino acids. Germline CDR1 reads SGHRS; CDR2 reads YFSETQ. CDR3 region: CASGSGQGRRGELFF. The DNA for the CDR3 is TGCGCCAGCGGTTCGGGACAGGGCCGGCGCGGGGAGCTGTTTTTT.

This clonotype was detected only once. The V call is TRBV3-1, the J call TRBJ1-5; D unresolved. Trimming shortened V by 1 base and J by 3 bases, and 10 bases separated the two germline ends. CDR1 is LGHDT, CDR2 YNNKEL, per germline (reference sequence). This CDR3 comprises 15 residues. The CDR3 DNA is TGTGCCAGCAGCCAAGCATCAGGAAACAATCAGCCCCAGCATTTT. It translates to CASSQASGNNQPQHF. Complete variable domain (other parts from reference TRBV3-1 and TRBJ1-5): DTAVSQTPKYLVTQMGNDKSIKCEQNLGHDTMYWYKQDSKKFLKIMFSYNNKELIINETVPNRFSPKSPDKAHLNLHINSLELGDSAVYFCASSQASGNNQPQHFGDGTRLSIL.

This chain joins TRBV5-1 and TRBJ2-3; tentative D call: TRBD1 (6 bases). Germline V gives CDR1 SGHRS, CDR2 YFSETQ. The CDR3 extends over 17 amino acids. The ends were cut back, 5 bases at V and 2 bases at J, with 21 bases in the middle. CDR3 nucleotides: TGCGCCAGCAGTTTCTCCCCGGACAGAGTATTCACAGATACGCAGTATTTT. Translating gives CASSFSPDRVFTDTQYF.

This clonotype occurred once. The V call is TRBV28, the J call TRBJ2-3; 11 bases fit TRBD1. Germline V gene data show CDR1 as MDHEN and CDR2 as SYDVKM. This CDR3 has 16 residues. V was clipped by 5 bases and J by 7 bases; unmatched bases: 11. The CDR3 bases are TGTGCCAGCAGTCCCGGGACAGGGGGATTGGGGCATACGCAGTATTTT. Residues: CASSPGTGGLGHTQYF.

This clonotype appeared a few times. V is TRBV29-1 and J is TRBJ1-5, with D uncertain. Germline CDR1 SQVTM, CDR2 ANQGSEA. V was pared by 2 bases and J by 6 bases, with 17 bases between. The CDR3 loop spans 15 amino acids. CDR3 amino acids: CSVESTEEEGQPQHF. DNA of the CDR3: TGCAGCGTTGAATCGACGGAGGAGGAAGGTCAGCCCCAGCATTTT.

V usage is TRBV21-1 and J usage is TRBJ2-7. TRBV21-1 is termed a pseudogene. The CDR3 runs to 13 residues. DNA of the CDR3: TGTGCCAGCAGCAAAATCTACAGCCGTGAGCAGTACTTC. Translating gives CASSKIYSREQYF.